Listed here are 28 T cell receptor beta chains from one sample, sequenced in a study of T cells after yellow fever vaccination. TCRdb recomputed calls from the 5' RACE reads with MiXCR, one row per CDR3 protein. The sample holds some 390,000 distinct CDR3 sequences, around 19% seen once. Sequences were derived from PBMCs, sampled before the yellow fever booster vaccination. The receptor source for this set is a man between 18 and 29 years old who received the YFV17D yellow fever vaccine.

The chain uses TRBV6-2 or TRBV6-3 and TRBJ2-7; TRBD1 agrees at 9 bases. The V gene's germline CDR1 is MNHEY and CDR2 SVGEGT. V gave up 5 bases and J gave up 4 bases; unmatched junction bases: 9. The CDR3 extends over 15 amino acids. In DNA form, the CDR3 reads TGTGCCAGCAGTAAAGACAGGGGGGTTGGATACGAGCAGTACGTC. It codes for CASSKDRGVGYEQYV.

This clonotype was recorded a few times. The gene calls are TRBV20-1 and TRBJ2-7, with a weak D call TRBD2 (6 bases). From germline, CDR1 is DFQATT and CDR2 SNEGSKA (reference sequence). The length of the CDR3 is 15 residues. Deletions cut 3 bases from V and 3 bases from J, with 18 bases between. CDR3 in amino acids: CSASWPAGTGYEQYF. The CDR3 DNA sequence: TGCAGTGCTAGTTGGCCGGCTGGGACTGGCTACGAGCAGTACTTC.

The chain is built from TRBV6-2 or TRBV6-3 and TRBJ2-4; TRBD1 matches at 7 bases. After removal of 1 base from V and 3 bases from J, the junction contained 9 bases not matched to a gene. CDR1 MNHEY and CDR2 SVGEGT come from the germline V gene. The CDR3 totals 17 residues. The CDR3 coding sequence is TGTGCCAGCAGTTACTTCCGACAGGGAAGGGGCAAAAACATTCAGTACTTC. This gives the protein CASSYFRQGRGKNIQYF.

This chain joins TRBV7-3 and TRBJ1-1; the D is unclear. The CDR3 runs 13 residues. The V end was cut by 5 bases, the J end by 2 bases, with 9 bases between. Germline CDR1 SGHTA, CDR2 FQGTGA. This CDR3 is CASSTWANTEAFF. The CDR3 DNA is TGTGCCAGCAGCACCTGGGCTAACACTGAAGCTTTCTTT.

The CDR3 bases are TGCGCCAGCAGCTTGGCCGAATTGGGCTCCTACAATGAGCAGTTCTTC. Its protein is CASSLAELGSYNEQFF. The chain employs TRBV5-1 and TRBJ2-1; D unresolved. V shed 0 bases and J shed 0 bases, with 10 bases lying between them. CDR1 SGHRS and CDR2 YFSETQ come from the germline V gene. The length of the CDR3 is 16 residues.

This chain connects TRBV6-1 to TRBJ1-1; no firm D call. The CDR3 extends over 12 amino acids. Deletions cut 6 bases from V and 10 bases from J, with 15 bases between. Germline loops: CDR1 MNHNS, CDR2 SASEGT. DNA of the CDR3: TGTGCCAGCAGCAAGACGATCATGGGAGCTTTCTTT. Translation: CASSKTIMGAFF.

V usage is TRBV11-3 and J usage is TRBJ1-5; 8 bases line up with TRBD1. Unmatched junction bases numbered 12, after V lost 8 bases and J lost 6 bases. CDR3 length: 15 residues. Germline loops: CDR1 SGHNT, CDR2 YENEEA. CDR3 coding DNA: TGTGCCAGCGGTTGGACAGGGTTTATCGGTCAGCCCCAGCATTTT. Translation gives CASGWTGFIGQPQHF.

The CDR3 bases are TGTGCCAGCAGTTACTCGGGGCCAGCCGTGTACTTC. Translating gives CASSYSGPAVYF. The rearrangement joins TRBV6-2 or TRBV6-3 to TRBJ2-7; possible D gene TRBD1, 5 bases. The V end was cut by 0 bases, the J end by 12 bases, with 12 bases between. CDR3 size: 12 residues. Germline lookup yields CDR1 MNHEY and CDR2 SVGEGT.

This clonotype was picked up a small number of times. The chain employs TRBV12-3 or TRBV12-4 and TRBJ1-6, with TRBD1 matching over 8 bases. Trimming took 3 bases from V and 10 from J; bases not matched to a gene: 5. CDR3 length: 14 amino acids. The CDR3 nucleotides read TGTGCCAGCAGTTTTGGGACAGGTCGATCACCCCTCCACTTT. Translation gives CASSFGTGRSPLHF.

This clonotype was observed a few times. The J gene is TRBJ2-1, the V gene TRBV6-5; D is possibly TRBD2 (6 bases). Germline CDR1 is MNHEY and CDR2 is SVGAGI. The V end lost 2 bases, the J end lost 4 bases, and 6 bases lay between the germline ends. The CDR3 length is 13 residues. The CDR3, as DNA: TGTGCCAGCAGTTACGGGGGGTACAATGAGCAGTTCTTC. This translates into CASSYGGYNEQFF.

This chain connects TRBV11-1 to TRBJ2-3; D call uncertain. This CDR3 has 16 amino acids. Trimming removed 4 bases at V and 0 bases at J, with 14 bases between. Germline V gene lookup returns CDR1 SGHAT and CDR2 FQDESV (reference sequence). CDR3 protein: CASSSRIRASTDTQYF. The DNA for the CDR3 is TGTGCCAGCAGCTCCCGGATTAGAGCTAGCACAGATACGCAGTATTTT.

The chain recombines TRBV29-1 with TRBJ1-3; 11 nucleotides align to TRBD1. V lost 6 bases to trimming and J lost 0 bases; unmatched junction nucleotides: 1. In germline, CDR1 is SQVTM, CDR2 ANQGSEA. There are 14 residues in the CDR3. CDR3 protein: CSVGTGGSGNTIYF. CDR3 nucleotides: TGCAGCGTGGGGACAGGGGGCTCTGGAAACACCATATATTTT.

This chain connects TRBV4-3 to TRBJ1-1; perhaps TRBD1 as D (5 bases). Trimming stripped 2 bases from V and 1 base from J, with 14 bases between. Germline CDR1 reads LGHNA; CDR2 reads YSLEER. This CDR3 is built from 16 residues. CDR3 residues: CASSQSMRGTNTEAFF. The CDR3 region has the DNA TGCGCCAGCAGCCAATCCATGCGGGGGACGAACACTGAAGCTTTCTTT.

This sequence joins TRBV12-3 or TRBV12-4 and TRBJ1-5, with 8 bases matching TRBD1. V lost 6 bases to trimming and J lost 6 bases; unmatched junction nucleotides: 4. CDR3 length: 13 residues. The CDR3 reads CASSPGQGQPQHF. The DNA for the CDR3 is TGTGCCAGCAGCCCCGGACAGGGTCAGCCCCAGCATTTT.

This clonotype came up many times. The chain couples TRBV3-1 to TRBJ1-1, with no clear D. CDR3 size: 15 residues. Between the trimmed V and J ends, which lost 4 bases and 2 bases, there was a span of 14 bases. Germline CDR1 reads LGHDT; CDR2 reads YNNKEL (reference sequence). The CDR3 here is CASSPGFGFNTEAFF. Here the CDR3 DNA reads TGTGCCAGCAGCCCTGGATTTGGATTTAACACTGAAGCTTTCTTT.

The rearrangement links TRBV3-1 to TRBJ2-6, with D possibly TRBD2 on 5 matching bases. The CDR3 is 16 amino acids. Trimming took 0 bases from V and 2 from J, leaving 8 bases between them. Germline-derived CDR1 and CDR2 are LGHDT and YNNKEL (reference sequence). The CDR3 region has the DNA TGTGCCAGCAGCCAAGAGTCCGGGGCTGGGGCCAACGTCCTGACTTTC. Translation: CASSQESGAGANVLTF. Together with reference TRBV3-1 and TRBJ2-6, the CDR3 gives the full variable domain: DTAVSQTPKYLVTQMGNDKSIKCEQNLGHDTMYWYKQDSKKFLKIMFSYNNKELIINETVPNRFSPKSPDKAHLNLHINSLELGDSAVYFCASSQESGAGANVLTFGAGSRLTVL.

This clonotype showed up just a few times. The J gene is TRBJ2-1, the V gene TRBV6-6, with 13 bases lining up with TRBD2. The CDR3 has 16 amino acids. Germline V gene sequence: CDR1 MNHNY, CDR2 SVGAGI (reference sequence). V was clipped by 6 bases and J by 5 bases; unmatched bases: 7. CDR3 residues: CASRRSGLAGNNEQFF. DNA of the CDR3: TGTGCCAGCAGAAGGTCGGGACTAGCGGGAAACAATGAGCAGTTCTTC.

The chain recombines TRBV6-5 with TRBJ1-1; D remains unclear. Deletions cut 2 bases from V and 4 bases from J, with 11 bases between. This CDR3 is 14 amino acids long. Germline CDR1 MNHEY, CDR2 SVGAGI. DNA for the CDR3: TGTGCCAGCAGTTACCGGCAGTTTCCCACTGAAGCTTTCTTT. This codes for CASSYRQFPTEAFF.

V and J are TRBV7-9 and TRBJ2-1; D is uncertain. Per germline, CDR1 SEHNR and CDR2 FQNEAQ (reference sequence). CDR3 length equals 11 residues. V was clipped by 5 bases and J by 10 bases, with 9 bases between them. The CDR3 nucleotides read TGTGCCAGCAGCACCTCCCGGGAGCAGTTCTTC. This codes for CASSTSREQFF.

V gene TRBV6-5 combines with J gene TRBJ2-5; TRBD2 is a possible D gene (7 bases). This CDR3 spans 15 amino acids. Trimming took off 6 bases at V and 5 bases at J, with 19 bases between the two ends. Per the germline V gene, CDR1 is MNHEY and CDR2 is SVGAGI. The CDR3 DNA reads TGTGCCAGCAGAGCCCCGTGGGCGGGGGCCGAGACCCAGTACTTC. Its protein is CASRAPWAGAETQYF.

This clonotype was detected a few times. This rearrangement joins TRBV28 to TRBJ1-1, with D tentatively TRBD1 (5 bases). CDR3 length equals 14 residues. Deletions cut 5 bases from V and 4 bases from J, with 14 bases between. Germline assignment: CDR1 MDHEN and CDR2 SYDVKM. CDR3: CASSTGGLVTEAFF. The CDR3 region has the DNA TGTGCCAGCAGTACGGGGGGGTTGGTCACTGAAGCTTTCTTT. The complete variable domain, with remaining parts taken from reference TRBV28 and TRBJ1-1, reads DVKVTQSSRYLVKRTGEKVFLECVQDMDHENMFWYRQDPGLGLRLIYFSYDVKMKEKGDIPEGYSVSREKKERFSLILESASTNQTSMYLCASSTGGLVTEAFFGQGTRLTVV.

V gene TRBV4-1 combines with J gene TRBJ2-6; D uncertain. CDR1 is MGHRA, CDR2 YSYEKL, per germline. V shed 4 bases and J shed 2 bases, with 15 bases lying between them. This CDR3 is built from 17 residues. The CDR3: CASSRGKGSAGANVLTF. The CDR3 DNA is TGCGCCAGCAGCCGGGGAAAGGGTTCGGCTGGGGCCAACGTCCTGACTTTC.

There are a few counts of this clonotype. A much larger clone differs from this one at a single base, so this may be a read error. This rearrangement joins TRBV6-5 to TRBJ1-2; D possibly corresponds to TRBD1 (5 bases). The V end lost 4 bases, the J end lost 8 bases, and 8 bases lay between the germline ends. The CDR3 sequence is 11 residues long. The germline gives CDR1 MNHEY, CDR2 SVGAGI. The CDR3: CASSSGRGYTF. Written as DNA, the CDR3 is TGTGCCAGCAGTTCAGGGAGAGGCTACACCTTC.

This clonotype was seen only a few times. The chain has TRBV10-1 and TRBJ2-1; 10 nucleotides align to TRBD2. Losses at the gene ends were 3 bases for V and 1 base for J; bases not matched to a gene: 3. The CDR3 has 16 amino acids. From germline, CDR1 is WNHNN and CDR2 SYGVQD (reference sequence). The CDR3 reads CASSDQRGGSYNEQFF. The CDR3 DNA sequence: TGCGCCAGCAGTGATCAGCGGGGGGGTTCCTACAATGAGCAGTTCTTC.

The table lists this clonotype with a few counts. The chain combines TRBV6-5 with TRBJ2-2; tentatively, D is TRBD1 (5 bases). Germline V gene data show CDR1 as MNHEY and CDR2 as SVGAGI. V lost 8 bases to trimming and J lost 4 bases, with 14 bases between them. The CDR3 totals 14 residues. CDR3 loop: CASAGQGITGELFF. CDR3 in DNA: TGTGCCAGCGCCGGGCAGGGAATCACCGGGGAGCTGTTTTTT.

This clonotype was recorded a few times. This rearrangement joins TRBV12-3 or TRBV12-4 to TRBJ2-3; D remains ambiguous. Between the trimmed V and J ends, which lost 7 bases and 8 bases, there was a span of 19 bases. CDR3 size: 14 residues. This CDR3 reads CASNLDWRESTQYF. CDR3 nucleotides: TGTGCCAGCAACCTCGACTGGAGAGAATCTACGCAGTATTTT.

This rearrangement joins TRBV7-2 to TRBJ1-5; 7 bases line up with TRBD1. Germline assignment: CDR1 SGHTA and CDR2 FQGNSA. Trimming cost V 4 bases and J 2 bases; bases outside gene matches: 8. The CDR3 totals 16 residues. CDR3 residues: CASSSRPQGGNQPQHF. CDR3 sequence (DNA): TGTGCCAGCAGCTCCCGCCCGCAGGGGGGCAATCAGCCCCAGCATTTT.

The V and J genes are TRBV29-1 and TRBJ2-1; D gene uncertain. Germline CDR1 reads SQVTM; CDR2 reads ANQGSEA. The CDR3 has 12 residues. The V gene lost 7 bases and the J gene lost 9 bases, with 16 bases spanning the gap. CDR3 sequence (DNA): TGCAGCGGCGGCGAAAGGGTGGCTGAGCAGTTCTTC. It yields the protein CSGGERVAEQFF.